This TCR beta chain was retrieved from a study of T cell responses to AZD1222 COVID-19 vaccine (dated by TCRdb to the early 2020s). As for the study more broadly: AZD1222 recipients whose second dose came at about 4 weeks and those whose second dose came at about 12 weeks were combined into one group, since spike-specific TCR depth and breadth did not differ between the two schedules. A total of under 250 trial participants underwent TCR sequencing, of whom more than 200 had received two doses of AZD1222 and roughly 26 had received two doses of the MenACWY control vaccine. Trial participants were enrolled by age into subgroups of 18-55, 56-69 and 70-plus years, and around 140, 26 and 57 TCR-sequenced participants, respectively, were included in these subgroups. Overall study outcomes, separate from this receptor: In the small 56-69-year group, the increase in depth fell short of significance, most likely because of low power. Reportedly, close to half of the unique spike-specific TCRs recognized epitopes lying outside the regions that are mutated in the B.1.351 and B.1.1.7 variants. Conclusions about previously exposed vaccinees are limited because only five to seven AZD1222 recipients were SARS-CoV-2 seropositive at baseline. A significant rise in spike-specific TCR breadth and depth was observed after two AZD1222 doses relative to day 0 and relative to MenACWY recipients. Vaccine-associated CD4 TCRs spanned the whole spike protein, with dominant responses in regions 160-218 and 743-854. Because no day 14 peak-response samples were available, the repertoires could be characterized only after the peak T cell response. Most participants were white British and females outnumbered males, and the authors suggested that clonal diversity may have been underestimated.

In regard to this clone: Its antigen is still unknown. No base-level quality is on record; no much larger clone is a single base apart.

Trimming removed 4 bases from V and 3 bases from J; the gene matches leave 10 bases unexplained. CDR1 and CDR2 were assigned from the germline V gene as MGHRA and YSYEKL. Taken from cysteine to phenylalanine, the CDR3 has 16 residues. Here the CDR3 DNA is all that survives: 48 bases in frame from base 1. The CDR3 regions of human TCRbeta chains were analyzed by immunosequencing. On the study's bioinformatics: TCRs in the repertoires were matched against a reference library of SARS-CoV-2-specific TCRs that had been generated with the MIRA antigen-specificity platform. Breadth was defined as the fraction of unique TCRs that were SARS-CoV-2-associated. Depth was defined as the fraction of total T cells that were SARS-CoV-2-associated. Using the MIRA data, each spike-specific TCR was mapped to the spike region that the TCR reacts to and placed in a CD4 or CD8 class. Log10-transformed breadth and depth values were compared by one-way ANOVA with Sidak's multiple comparisons tests. Not all clones reach the TCRdb copy of this immuneACCESS table, which keeps in-frame sequences only. Checked studies attribute under half of the gap to unresolved V genes and leave the rest unexplained. V, J and clone size were drawn from that table, and D and trimming were deduced from the DNA. For this sample the table gives 130,000 to 150,000 clones, of which about 92% were detected only once. The ten most abundant clones make up 1.5% to 2% of the sample.

The sample's time point, from its label and the paper: baseline before first vaccination. Vaccinee samples came from UK trials COV001 and COV002, including a single-blind randomized controlled phase 2/3 trial of AZD1222 (ChAdOx1 nCoV-19) in healthy adults. For TCRbeta chain sequencing, PBMC samples were collected from trial participants at day 0 and at day 28 after the second dose. The V and J segments used are TRBV4-1 and TRBJ2-3; 7 central bases correspond to TRBD2. This clonotype originated in an adult in good health. The starting material was peripheral blood, obtained on day 0 of AZD1222 vaccination. In nucleotide form, the sequence is TGCGCCAGCAGCCGAGGACCTAGGGAGGGGACAGATACGCAGTATTTT. The resulting protein is CASSRGPREGTDTQYF.